This T cell receptor beta chain was identified during a study of CD8+CD57+ T cells in acquired aplastic anemia. The CDR3 consists of 12 residues. Trimming cost V 5 bases and J 6 bases, with 10 bases left between them. The germline V gene encodes CDR1 SGHTA and CDR2 FQGTGA. Using genomic DNA as the template, TCR beta VDJ and CDR3 profiling was carried out. TCRdb ran MiXCR on the reads and lists one entry per CDR3 protein. The table lists more than 250,000 distinct CDR3 sequences, approximately 55% of them singletons. The sequencing sample was made of sorted CD4+, CD8+, or CD8+CD57+ T cells (not recorded which) from PBMCs. This clonotype originated in a human donor with severe aplastic anemia or a healthy control (not recorded which). V is TRBV7-3 and J is TRBJ1-1; no clear D gene. CDR3 protein: CASSLRSPEAFF. The CDR3 coding sequence is TGTGCCAGCAGCCTCCGGAGTCCTGAAGCTTTCTTT.